Described below is a single T cell receptor (beta chain) sequence and its context. Data came from immunoSEQ multiplex PCR; TCRdb stores just in-frame clones and leaves some out. Here the sample spans 700,000 or so clones, approximately 85% being singletons. The V segment lost 3 bases and the J segment 1 base; nucleotides outside the gene matches: 6. From germline, CDR1 is SGHNT and CDR2 YYREEE (reference sequence). The CDR3 runs to 16 residues. The sample belongs to a study of shared T cell receptors in the human thymus. Separately, the same data were catalogued under a study of human thymus T cells. Turning to that study: During corrective heart surgery, resections were taken, and the thymus tissue came from them. Repertoires from thymus and blood appeared to show biased V and J gene usage. There were highly overlapping thymic repertoires among unrelated individuals, as related research reported.

The J gene is TRBJ2-4, the V gene TRBV5-4; 8 bases map to TRBD1. The clonotype originates from a girl under three years old with a congenital heart defect. The specimen was thymocytes. CDR3 nucleotides: TGTGCCAGCAGCTGGGGACAGGTGGGGGCCAAAAACATTCAGTACTTC. Its translation: CASSWGQVGAKNIQYF.